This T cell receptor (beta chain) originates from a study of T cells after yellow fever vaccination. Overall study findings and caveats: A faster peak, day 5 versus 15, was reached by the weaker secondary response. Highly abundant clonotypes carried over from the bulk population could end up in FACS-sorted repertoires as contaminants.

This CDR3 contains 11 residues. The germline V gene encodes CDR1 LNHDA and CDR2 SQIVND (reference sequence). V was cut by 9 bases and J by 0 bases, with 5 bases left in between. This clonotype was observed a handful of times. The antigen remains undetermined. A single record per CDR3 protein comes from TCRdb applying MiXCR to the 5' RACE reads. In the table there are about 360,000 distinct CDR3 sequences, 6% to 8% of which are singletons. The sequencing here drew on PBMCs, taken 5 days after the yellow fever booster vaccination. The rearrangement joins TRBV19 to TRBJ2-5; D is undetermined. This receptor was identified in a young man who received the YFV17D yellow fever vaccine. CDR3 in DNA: TGTGCCAGCCTGTACCAAGAGACCCAGTACTTC. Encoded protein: CASLYQETQYF.